A single sample gave rise to the 26 T cell receptor beta chains below, sequenced in a study of cytomegalovirus exposure and HLA in healthy donors. With 60 Vbeta and 13 Jbeta primers, the PCR was carried out. The repertoire was sequenced with immunoSEQ multiplex PCR; TCRdb's copy has only in-frame clones and lacks some. The top ten hold about 3% of the sample, which has 100,000 to 150,000 clones, 70% to 80% seen once. What was sequenced was PBMCs. All receptors derive from a woman aged 40 to 50 in good health and CMV-seropositive.

The CDR3 region has the DNA TGTGCCAGCAGCTTACCCGGTGGTACGCAGTATTTT. It yields the protein CASSLPGGTQYF. This chain joins TRBV7-8 and TRBJ2-3; D is unclear. Trimming stripped 2 bases from V and 8 bases from J, with 8 bases between. Per the germline V gene, CDR1 is SGHVS and CDR2 is FQNEAQ. The CDR3 covers 12 residues.

V usage is TRBV5-4 and J usage is TRBJ2-7; 9 positions agree with TRBD2. CDR1 is SGHNT, CDR2 YYREEE, per germline (reference sequence). The CDR3 is made up of 14 amino acids. The trim removed 5 bases at V and 3 bases at J, leaving 6 bases unmatched. CDR3 in DNA: TGTGCCAGCAGACGGGCGGGAGGGGTCTACGAGCAGTACTTC. This gives the protein CASRRAGGVYEQYF.

The chain is built from TRBV6-5 and TRBJ1-6; TRBD1 aligns across 9 bases. Germline CDR1 reads MNHEY; CDR2 reads SVGAGI. The CDR3 runs to 16 residues. V lost 3 bases to trimming and J lost 8 bases; unmatched junction nucleotides: 8. The CDR3 region is CASSYVPGQGHSPLHF. CDR3 bases: TGTGCCAGCAGTTATGTCCCGGGACAGGGACATTCACCCCTCCACTTT.

This clone showed up just a few times. Here the CDR3 reads CASSPGSGGGAAYNEQFF. Here the CDR3 DNA reads TGTGCCAGCAGCCCGGGGTCTGGCGGGGGGGCCGCCTACAATGAGCAGTTCTTC. V gene TRBV7-8 combines with J gene TRBJ2-1; 9 bases are a match to TRBD2. Per germline, CDR1 SGHVS and CDR2 FQNEAQ. This CDR3 comprises 18 residues. V lost 5 bases, J lost 2 bases, and 13 bases stayed unmatched. Based on the CDR3 plus reference TRBV7-8 and TRBJ2-1, the full variable domain is GAGVSQSPRYKVAKRGQDVALRCDPISGHVSLFWYQQALGQGPEFLTYFQNEAQLDKSGLPSDRFFAERPEGSVSTLKIQRTQQEDSAVYLCASSPGSGGGAAYNEQFFGPGTRLTVL.

The chain couples TRBV7-2 to TRBJ2-7, with 11 nucleotides matching TRBD2. This CDR3 is built from 15 residues. The V segment lost 1 base and the J segment 3 bases; nucleotides outside the gene matches: 2. CDR1 and CDR2 (germline): SGHTA, FQGNSA. This CDR3 reads CASSLGGTSGYEQYF. The CDR3 region has the DNA TGTGCCAGCAGCTTAGGGGGGACTAGCGGCTACGAGCAGTACTTC.

Of note for this clone: A read error may account for a junction end that differs from germline. The genes are TRBV6-1 and TRBJ2-2; no clear D. This CDR3 contains 14 residues. Germline V gene sequence: CDR1 MNHNS, CDR2 SASEGT. In nucleotides, the CDR3 is TGTGCCAGCAGTGAAACACCCATCACCAGGGAGCTGTTTTTT. Protein product: CASSETPITRELFF.

The gene calls are TRBV27 and TRBJ2-3; TRBD1 might be the D (5 bases). Trimming took 0 bases from V and 0 from J, leaving 10 bases between them. This CDR3 comprises 16 residues. Germline lookup yields CDR1 MNHEY and CDR2 SMNVEV (reference sequence). Here the CDR3 reads CASSLSGATSTDTQYF. CDR3 coding DNA: TGTGCCAGCAGTTTATCTGGGGCGACTAGCACAGATACGCAGTATTTT.

A few counts support this clone. The chain has TRBV5-4 and TRBJ1-2; TRBD1 agrees at 7 bases. Unmatched junction bases numbered 6, after V lost 3 bases and J lost 4 bases. Per germline, CDR1 SGHNT and CDR2 YYREEE (reference sequence). This CDR3 region has 14 residues. The CDR3 loop reads CASSWTGGAYGYTF. In nucleotides, the CDR3 is TGTGCCAGCAGCTGGACAGGTGGGGCCTATGGCTACACCTTC.

This clone is a singleton in its sample. This rearrangement joins TRBV11-1 to TRBJ2-1; 7 nucleotides align to TRBD2. This CDR3 comprises 15 residues. V was pared by 5 bases and J by 8 bases, with 12 bases of the junction left unmatched. CDR1 is SGHAT, CDR2 FQDESV, per germline (reference sequence). CDR3 sequence reads: CASSRGDVLRDEQFF. CDR3 bases: TGTGCCAGCAGCCGGGGGGACGTACTTCGGGATGAGCAGTTCTTC.

J is TRBJ1-1 and V is TRBV29-1, with D possibly being TRBD1 (5 bases). Germline V gene data show CDR1 as SQVTM and CDR2 as ANQGSEA. Trimming took 8 bases from V and 5 from J, leaving 18 bases between them. The CDR3 covers 13 residues. The DNA for the CDR3 is TGCAGCCCCAGGGCGGGGGATTGGACTGAAGCTTTCTTT. Protein sequence: CSPRAGDWTEAFF.

J is TRBJ2-3 and V is TRBV19, with D perhaps TRBD2 (6 bases). The V end lost 4 bases, the J end lost 0 bases, and 20 bases lay between the germline ends. The germline gives CDR1 LNHDA, CDR2 SQIVND (reference sequence). The CDR3 spans 18 residues. The CDR3 nucleotides are TGTGCCAGTAGTACCCCACCAGCTAGCGTCTCTAGCACAGATACGCAGTATTTT. Protein sequence: CASSTPPASVSSTDTQYF.

The rearrangement joins TRBV11-3 to TRBJ2-3; TRBD1 might be the D (6 bases). CDR3 size: 16 residues. V lost 1 base and J lost 0, with 11 bases in between. From germline, CDR1 is SGHNT and CDR2 YENEEA. The CDR3 DNA reads TGTGCCAGCAGCTTAGGGGTTACAGGGAGCACAGATACGCAGTATTTT. Its translation is CASSLGVTGSTDTQYF.

The chain joins TRBV18 to TRBJ2-2; 9 nucleotides align to TRBD2. Trimming at V came to 4 bases and at J to 6 bases, leaving 9 bases not matched to a gene. The CDR3 is made up of 16 amino acids. CDR1 is KGHSH, CDR2 LQKENI, per germline. The CDR3 region is CASSRLSGRGSGELFF. CDR3 coding DNA: TGTGCCAGCTCACGTCTTAGCGGGAGAGGGTCCGGGGAGCTGTTTTTT. Variable domain in full (rest from reference TRBV18 and TRBJ2-2): NAGVMQNPRHLVRRRGQEARLRCSPMKGHSHVYWYRQLPEEGLKFMVYLQKENIIDESGMPKERFSAEFPKEGPSILRIQQVVRGDSAAYFCASSRLSGRGSGELFFGEGSRLTVL.

J is TRBJ1-1 and V is TRBV5-6, with TRBD1 identical over 10 bases. V lost 0 bases and J lost 4; bases outside the gene matches: 6. Germline CDR1 SGHDT, CDR2 YYEEEE. The CDR3 length is 16 residues. CDR3 loop: CASSLVFRTGGTEAFF. The CDR3 nucleotides read TGTGCCAGCAGCTTGGTTTTCCGGACAGGGGGCACTGAAGCTTTCTTT.

This chain links TRBV4-2 with TRBJ2-5; D may be TRBD2 (6 bases). Germline CDR1 is LGHNA and CDR2 is YNFKEQ. The V end was cut by 0 bases, the J end by 5 bases, with 16 bases between. The CDR3 has 16 residues. This CDR3 is CASSQERGVAVETQYF. For the CDR3, the DNA is TGTGCCAGCAGCCAAGAAAGGGGAGTAGCGGTGGAGACCCAGTACTTC.

V gene TRBV5-1 combines with J gene TRBJ2-6; D remains unclear. Germline assignment: CDR1 SGHRS and CDR2 YFSETQ. Trimming shortened V by 4 bases and J by 0 bases, and 11 bases separated the two germline ends. The CDR3 consists of 16 residues. The CDR3 DNA reads TGCGCCAGCAGCCAAAAACAGAGCTCTGGGGCCAACGTCCTGACTTTC. As protein: CASSQKQSSGANVLTF.

This chain uses TRBV7-9 with TRBJ2-3, with TRBD2 matching 8 bases. Trimming cost V 3 bases and J 11 bases; bases outside gene matches: 1. Germline V gene data show CDR1 as SEHNR and CDR2 as FQNEAQ (reference sequence). The CDR3 spans 11 residues. CDR3 residues: CASSFGGEQYF. The CDR3 DNA sequence: TGTGCCAGCAGCTTCGGGGGGGAGCAGTATTTT.

This chain joins TRBV4-1 and TRBJ2-7; tentatively, D is TRBD1 (6 bases). The germline V gene has CDR1 MGHRA and CDR2 YSYEKL. The CDR3 has 15 residues. Trimming cost V 2 bases and J 2 bases, with 13 bases left between them. This CDR3 is CASSQQGSRAYEQYF. The CDR3 nucleotides read TGCGCCAGCAGCCAACAGGGGAGTAGGGCCTACGAGCAGTACTTC.

The CDR3 DNA reads as TGTGCCAGCAGCCCCGCGGGGCCAGGTGAAGCTTTCTTT. Translating gives CASSPAGPGEAFF. The rearrangement uses TRBV5-6 and TRBJ1-1; possibly TRBD1 for D (5 bases). This CDR3 comprises 13 residues. Germline-derived CDR1 and CDR2 are SGHDT and YYEEEE. The V end was cut by 4 bases, the J end by 7 bases, with 14 bases between.

This clone appeared once. The junction shows a germline mismatch at one end, possibly a read error. This sample includes further DNA sequences coding for the same CDR3. This rearrangement joins TRBV25-1 to TRBJ1-6, with TRBD1 as a possible D gene (5 bases). The CDR3 totals 15 residues. The germline CDR1 and CDR2 sequences are MGHDK and SYGVNS. The CDR3 sequence: CASRRDGAPNSPLHF. CDR3 bases: TGTGCCAGCAGGCGGGACGGGGCCCCTAATTCCCCCCTCCACTTT.

The chain employs TRBV5-4 and TRBJ2-3; TRBD2 agrees at 11 bases. This CDR3 is built from 15 residues. J was trimmed by 5 bases and V by 5 bases; bases with no gene match: 7. Germline V gene data show CDR1 as SGHNT and CDR2 as YYREEE (reference sequence). The chain's CDR3 is CASRYGTSGKDTQYF. The CDR3 coding sequence is TGTGCCAGCAGATACGGGACTAGCGGAAAAGATACGCAGTATTTT.

This clone turned up a few times. The chain is built from TRBV19 and TRBJ2-5; 8 bases agree with TRBD1. The CDR3 length is 13 residues. The germline V gene has CDR1 LNHDA and CDR2 SQIVND (reference sequence). After removal of 10 bases from V and 5 bases from J, the junction contained 9 bases not matched to a gene. Here the CDR3 DNA reads TGTGCCACCGAGGGACAGGCGGCGGAGACCCAGTACTTC. Residues: CATEGQAAETQYF.

The CDR3 reads CASSLAGAHEQYF. The CDR3 DNA reads as TGTGCCAGCAGCCTCGCGGGGGCCCACGAGCAGTACTTC. The chain is built from TRBV7-8 and TRBJ2-7, with a weak D call TRBD2 (7 bases). CDR1 and CDR2 (germline): SGHVS, FQNEAQ. V lost 5 bases, J lost 5 bases, and 13 bases lay in between. This CDR3 is 13 amino acids long. Filled out from reference TRBV7-8 and TRBJ2-7, the complete variable domain reads GAGVSQSPRYKVAKRGQDVALRCDPISGHVSLFWYQQALGQGPEFLTYFQNEAQLDKSGLPSDRFFAERPEGSVSTLKIQRTQQEDSAVYLCASSLAGAHEQYFGPGTRLTVT.

This chain links TRBV11-2 with TRBJ1-3, with D maybe TRBD1 (6 bases). CDR1 is SGHAT and CDR2 is FQNNGV in the germline V gene. This CDR3 is built from 17 residues. The germline V and J ends were trimmed by 5 bases and 0 bases, with 17 bases remaining between them. The CDR3 region has the DNA TGTGCCAGCAGCCTTTTAACTCAGGGGTCCTCTGGAAACACCATATATTTT. It codes for CASSLLTQGSSGNTIYF.

This clone showed up just once. This rearrangement joins TRBV15 to TRBJ2-1; weak D call: TRBD2 (6 bases). CDR3 length: 17 amino acids. Germline V gene lookup returns CDR1 LNHNV and CDR2 YYDKDF (reference sequence). V lost 5 bases and J 0 bases, leaving 17 bases between the germline ends. Here the CDR3 reads CATSRRDSSFSYNEQFF. The CDR3 bases are TGTGCCACCAGCCGCCGGGACTCATCATTCTCCTACAATGAGCAGTTCTTC.

In its sample, this clone was seen a few times. Here the CDR3 DNA reads TGTGCCAGCAGTCGGAACTATGGCTACACCTTC. Its protein product is CASSRNYGYTF. This chain links TRBV7-9 with TRBJ1-2, with D unresolved. Germline V CDR1 and CDR2: SEHNR, FQNEAQ (reference sequence). Deletions cut 6 bases from V and 2 bases from J, with 4 bases between. This CDR3 spans 11 amino acids.